A selection of T cell receptor beta chains follows, all from one sample in a study of T cells in Graves' hyperthyroidism and ophthalmopathy. TCRdb recomputed calls from the multiplex PCR reads with MiXCR, one row per CDR3 protein. The data show hundreds of thousands of distinct CDR3 sequences, with more than 11% seen just once and 20% to 25% held by the top ten. The sequenced sample was blood. These receptors came from a woman in her 30s with Graves' hyperthyroidism. Both conserved end residues are part of each CDR3. D genes are given only for firm matches. Expanded clones get a size class; other rows say once, few or many, or leave the size out.

TRBD2	few	TRBV20-1	TRBJ2-3	TGCAGTGCCAAGGGACTAGTCCTTATCACAGATACGCAGTATTTT	CSAKGLVLITDTQYF
TRBD1	many	TRBV2	TRBJ1-1	TGTGCCAGCAGTACCGGGACAGGGGGTGAAGCTTTCTTT	CASSTGTGGEAFF
TRBD1	many	TRBV19	TRBJ1-5	TGTGCCAGTAGTCGCCGGGACAGGAGAACTCAGCCCCAGCATTTT	CASSRRDRRTQPQHF
.	many	TRBV30	TRBJ2-3	TGTGCCTGGAGCGTACGAGGGCCTAACACAGATACGCAGTATTTT	CAWSVRGPNTDTQYF
.	many	TRBV2	TRBJ1-6	TGTGCCAGCAGTGTGAGACAGGCCGCCTATAATTCACCCCTCCACTTT	CASSVRQAAYNSPLHF
.	many	TRBV12-3/TRBV12-4	TRBJ2-7	TGTGCCAGCAGCTCTCGGGGTGCCCACGAGCAGTACTTC	CASSSRGAHEQYF
TRBD1	many	TRBV10-3	TRBJ2-5	TGTGCCATCAGTGATTCACAGGGGGCGGGGGAGACCCAGTACTTC	CAISDSQGAGETQYF
TRBD1	many	TRBV11-2	TRBJ2-5	TGTGCCAGCAGCTTAAGCCGACAGGGGTGGTGGCAAGAGACCCAGTACTTC	CASSLSRQGWWQETQYF
TRBD1	.	TRBV29-1	TRBJ1-2	TGCAGCGTCGGACCGACAGGGGATGGCTACACCTTC	CSVGPTGDGYTF
.	few	TRBV20-1	TRBJ2-6	TGCAGTGCTAGAGAACAGGCCCTGGGGGCCAACGTCCTGACTTTC	CSAREQALGANVLTF
.	many	TRBV2	TRBJ2-7	TGTGCCGGAGGAGCAGGGCAGGGGGGGTACGAGCAGTACTTC	CAGGAGQGGYEQYF
.	many	TRBV19	TRBJ1-2	TGTGCCAGTAGTATAGGGGGAGGCTACACCTTC	CASSIGGGYTF
.	many	TRBV12-3/TRBV12-4	TRBJ2-1	TGTGCCAGCAGTTTGGGCGGCAGGGAGTCCTACAATGAGCAGTTCTTC	CASSLGGRESYNEQFF
.	many	TRBV6-2/TRBV6-3	TRBJ2-7	TGTGCCAGCAGGTCCGGGTCCCCATTCGAGCAGTACTTC	CASRSGSPFEQYF
TRBD2	.	TRBV6-1	TRBJ2-5	TGTGCCAGCAGCGAGGTAGCGGGAGGTCTGGGAGAGACCCAGTACTTC	CASSEVAGGLGETQYF
.	few	TRBV12-3/TRBV12-4	TRBJ2-7	TGTGCCAGCAGTTTAAGACCGGTTGATCACGAGCAGTACTTC	CASSLRPVDHEQYF
.	many	TRBV2	TRBJ2-5	TGTGCCAGCAGTGTAGCGGAGACCCAGTACTTC	CASSVAETQYF
TRBD1	.	TRBV28	TRBJ2-3	TGTGCCAGCAGGACAGGGGCCCCCGATACGCAGTATTTT	CASRTGAPDTQYF
.	many	TRBV10-2	TRBJ1-5	TGCGCCAGCAAGCGTAGAGATAGCAATCAGCCCCAGCATTTT	CASKRRDSNQPQHF
.	many	TRBV7-9	TRBJ2-7	TGTGCCAGCAGCTCACGGGGGGCGGACATCGGCTCCTACGAGCAGTACTTC	CASSSRGADIGSYEQYF
.	few	TRBV7-9	TRBJ1-6	TGTGCCAGCAGCGCGCAGAATTCACCCCTCCACTTT	CASSAQNSPLHF
.	many	TRBV27	TRBJ2-1	TGTGCCAGCAGTTCTCTCCCGGGACCCTTGTTGATCTACAATGAGCAGTTCTTC	CASSSLPGPLLIYNEQFF
.	few	TRBV5-6	TRBJ1-1	TGTGCCAGCAGCTTAGATTCCGGGACGGACTATGCTGAAGCTTTCTTT	CASSLDSGTDYAEAFF
.	.	TRBV6-1	TRBJ2-7	TGTGCCAGCCGTGACAGCCTCTACGAGCAGTACTTC	CASRDSLYEQYF
TRBD1	.	TRBV30	TRBJ1-4	TGTGCCTGCCGCACGGACAGGGCTGGTGAAAAACTGTTTTTT	CACRTDRAGEKLFF
.	.	TRBV3-1	TRBJ2-1	TGTGCCAGCAGCCAAGTGGGCCTAATCAATGAGCAGTTCTTC	CASSQVGLINEQFF
TRBD2	.	TRBV7-2	TRBJ2-5	TGTGCCAGCAGCTTAGTTCCAGCGGGAGTCGAGACCCAGTACTTC	CASSLVPAGVETQYF
.	many	TRBV12-3/TRBV12-4	TRBJ2-5	TGTGCCAGCAGGGAATTACCCGGAGAGACCCAGTACTTC	CASRELPGETQYF
.	.	TRBV7-6	TRBJ2-7	TGTGCCAGCAGCTTACCTGGACTCCCGTACGAGCAGTACTTC	CASSLPGLPYEQYF
.	many	TRBV12-3/TRBV12-4	TRBJ1-5	TGTGCCAGCAGTAACCGGGACACGGAAAATCAGCCCCAGCATTTT	CASSNRDTENQPQHF
TRBD2	many	TRBV6-2/TRBV6-3	TRBJ2-5	TGTGCCAGCAGGACTAGCGGGCACCAAGAGACCCAGTACTTC	CASRTSGHQETQYF
TRBD2	many	TRBV11-2	TRBJ2-7	TGTGCCAGCAGCTTAGAACTGTTTTCCCGCGGGAGTGGAGAGCAGTACTTC	CASSLELFSRGSGEQYF
.	few	TRBV3-1	TRBJ1-1	TGTGCCAGCAACCAGGGTACAGTGAACACTGAAGCTTTCTTT	CASNQGTVNTEAFF
TRBD2	few	TRBV20-1	TRBJ2-1	TGCAGTGCTGTTAGCGGGTTAGGTAAAAATGAGCAGTTCTTC	CSAVSGLGKNEQFF
TRBD1	many	TRBV2	TRBJ2-1	TGTGCCAGCAGTGGCGACAGGGGACATGAGCAGTTCTTC	CASSGDRGHEQFF
.	.	TRBV11-2	TRBJ2-7	TGTGCCAGCACTCCTAGGCTAGGGGTTCGGTACGAGCAGTACTTC	CASTPRLGVRYEQYF
.	.	TRBV5-6	TRBJ2-7	TGTGCCAGCAGCTCCGGGACGCCTGCCTACGAGCAGTACTTC	CASSSGTPAYEQYF
TRBD1	many	TRBV5-1	TRBJ1-1	TGCGCCAGCAGCCAGGAGGGGGCCGGGCGTGTCGCTGAAGCTTTCTTT	CASSQEGAGRVAEAFF
TRBD2	few	TRBV12-3/TRBV12-4	TRBJ2-6	TGTGCCAGCAGTTTCCCAGGGAGGGACTCTGGGGCCAACGTCCTGACTTTC	CASSFPGRDSGANVLTF
TRBD1	many	TRBV9	TRBJ2-1	TGTGCCAGCAGCGTAGATGGACAGGGGGACCATGAGCAGTTCTTC	CASSVDGQGDHEQFF
.	.	TRBV29-1	TRBJ1-4	TGCAGCGTTGAAGAGTCGGACCCCCTTGGGAAACTGTTTTTT	CSVEESDPLGKLFF
TRBD2	many	TRBV20-1	TRBJ2-7	TGCAGTGCATGGGGACTAGCGGGAGAAGGGAACGAGCAGTACTTC	CSAWGLAGEGNEQYF
.	many	TRBV7-2	TRBJ1-2	TGTGCCAGCAGTGCTAGCCTGACAGCAAGCCAACTATGGGGCTACACCTTC	CASSASLTASQLWGYTF
.	many	TRBV18	TRBJ1-1	TGTGCCAGCTCACAAGGGGGTGACCTTGAAGCTTTCTTT	CASSQGGDLEAFF
TRBD1	.	TRBV20-1	TRBJ2-7	TGCAGTGCCTCTCAACAGGGGGCCTCCTACGAGCAGTACTTC	CSASQQGASYEQYF
TRBD2	many	TRBV24-1	TRBJ2-2	TGTGCCACCAGTGACATCGGGACTAGCGGGAGAGACACCGGGGAGCTGTTTTTT	CATSDIGTSGRDTGELFF
.	few	TRBV20-1	TRBJ1-6	TGCAGTGCTAGTCCTGCGAGCTCCTATAATTCACCCCTCCACTTT	CSASPASSYNSPLHF
.	few	TRBV24-1	TRBJ2-4	TGTGCCACCAGTGACTCCGACGGGTCCCTAGCCAAAAACATTCAGTACTTC	CATSDSDGSLAKNIQYF
TRBD2	many	TRBV20-1	TRBJ2-7	TGCAGTGCTACACAACTAGCGAGCTCCCTCTACGAGCAGTACTTC	CSATQLASSLYEQYF
TRBD1	many	TRBV6-1	TRBJ1-4	TGTGCCGGCAAGACAGGGGGCCTTGAAAAACTGTTTTTT	CAGKTGGLEKLFF
TRBD1	.	TRBV6-2/TRBV6-3	TRBJ1-5	TGTGCCAGCAGTTACTCCAGGGGGGGCAATCAGCCCCAGCATTTT	CASSYSRGGNQPQHF
TRBD1	.	TRBV20-1	TRBJ2-2	TGCAGTGCTAGTAAGGGGACAGGGGTCACCGGGGAGCTGTTTTTT	CSASKGTGVTGELFF
.	.	TRBV5-4	TRBJ2-2	TGTGCCAGCACTAGGGATGGGGGGTCGATCACCGGGGAGCTGTTTTTT	CASTRDGGSITGELFF
TRBD1	few	TRBV27	TRBJ1-1	TGTGCCAGCAGCAGATACGGACAGGGGAGTACTGAAGCTTTCTTT	CASSRYGQGSTEAFF
.	few	TRBV4-2	TRBJ1-1	TGTGCCAGCAGCCAAGGGGTGGTGAACACTGAAGCTTTCTTT	CASSQGVVNTEAFF
.	many	TRBV7-8	TRBJ2-7	TGTGCCAGCAGCTTTCACGGGAGTGCTTACGAGCAGTACTTC	CASSFHGSAYEQYF